Described below is a single T cell receptor beta chain sequence and its context. As yet, its antigen is unknown. The data are from a study of cytomegalovirus exposure and HLA in healthy donors. Study at large: Inside one of the first data releases sat around 80 million unique TCRs taken from HLA-typed donors. Study results and limitations: Analysis performed later found 15,000 or so TCR beta sequences associated with HLA alleles at 0.05 false discovery rate.

The germline CDR1 and CDR2 sequences are DFQATT and SNEGSKA (reference sequence). The CDR3 is 11 amino acids. V dropped 4 bases and J dropped 6 bases, with 10 bases sitting between them. 60 Vbeta and 13 Jbeta primers were used in PCR. Some clones are missing from TCRdb's copy, which holds only in-frame ones; the method was immunoSEQ multiplex PCR. Seen here are about 200,000 clones, more than 80% observed once, and the top ten hold roughly 3.1%. The source of this sequence is a young man in good health and CMV-seronegative. The rearrangement links TRBV20-1 to TRBJ2-7, with D possibly TRBD1 on 6 matching bases. The sequencing sample was made of PBMCs. CDR3: CSANQGTEQYF. The CDR3 bases are TGCAGTGCTAATCAGGGGACCGAGCAGTACTTC.